One and the same sample provided the 28 T cell receptor beta chains below, sequenced in a study of control samples from healthy donors and cancer patients. Sequencing was performed with immunoSEQ multiplex PCR; in TCRdb, only in-frame clones are kept and a portion is missing. The sample holds 120,000 to 150,000 clones, roughly 93% seen once. The sequencing sample was made of blood. Receptor source: a man in his late teens or twenties in good health.

J is TRBJ1-3 and V is TRBV13; perhaps TRBD1 as D (6 bases). The CDR3 length is 15 residues. V lost 5 bases and J lost 1, with 12 bases in between. Germline V gene data show CDR1 as PRHDT and CDR2 as FYEKMQ (reference sequence). CDR3 protein: CASSRDTVSGNTIYF. CDR3 sequence (DNA): TGTGCCAGCAGCCGGGACACCGTATCTGGAAACACCATATATTTT.

The chain combines TRBV29-1 with TRBJ2-3; D is unresolved. This CDR3 has 14 residues. In germline, CDR1 is SQVTM, CDR2 ANQGSEA. Trimming took 0 bases from V and 2 from J, leaving 9 bases between them. The CDR3 loop is CSVEERVLTDTQYF. As DNA, the CDR3 is TGCAGCGTTGAAGAACGGGTTCTCACAGATACGCAGTATTTT.

The chain couples TRBV2 to TRBJ1-1, with a possible D match to TRBD1 (6 bases). Trimming pared 0 bases from V and 2 bases from J, leaving 10 bases between. Germline V gives CDR1 SNHLY, CDR2 FYNNEI. This CDR3 is built from 15 residues. This chain's CDR3 is CASSEAYRDNTEAFF. CDR3 DNA: TGTGCCAGCAGTGAAGCGTACAGGGACAACACTGAAGCTTTCTTT. Full variable domain (outside the CDR3, taken from reference TRBV2 and TRBJ1-1): EPEVTQTPSHQVTQMGQEVILRCVPISNHLYFYWYRQILGQKVEFLVSFYNNEISEKSEIFDDQFSVERPDGSNFTLKIRSTKLEDSAMYFCASSEAYRDNTEAFFGQGTRLTVV.

The CDR3 loop is CASSLVGDQETQYF. CDR3 sequence (DNA): TGCGCCAGCAGCTTGGTAGGGGACCAAGAGACCCAGTACTTC. V is TRBV5-1 and J is TRBJ2-5; maybe TRBD1 (5 bases). Trimming removed 0 bases from V and 0 bases from J, with 6 bases in between. The CDR3 totals 14 residues. Germline-derived CDR1 and CDR2 are SGHRS and YFSETQ.

CDR3 residues: CASSLVETGSSYEQYF. CDR3 coding DNA: TGTGCCAGCAGCTTAGTTGAGACAGGGAGCTCCTACGAGCAGTACTTC. The genes are TRBV7-9 and TRBJ2-7; 7 nucleotides line up with TRBD1. V gave up 1 base and J gave up 0 bases; unmatched junction bases: 6. The CDR3 runs to 16 residues. Germline CDR1 reads SEHNR; CDR2 reads FQNEAQ (reference sequence).

The J gene is TRBJ2-1, the V gene TRBV19, with D tentatively TRBD2 (7 bases). This CDR3 region has 11 residues. Deletions cut 8 bases from V and 10 bases from J, with 12 bases between. Germline CDR1 is LNHDA and CDR2 is SQIVND (reference sequence). CDR3 amino acids: CASLGGGEQFF. DNA for the CDR3: TGTGCCAGTCTGGGCGGGGGCGAGCAGTTCTTC. The whole variable domain, remainder taken from reference TRBV19 and TRBJ2-1, is DGGITQSPKYLFRKEGQNVTLSCEQNLNHDAMYWYRQDPGQGLRLIYYSQIVNDFQKGDIAEGYSVSREKKESFPLTVTSAQKNPTAFYLCASLGGGEQFFGPGTRLTVL.

The sample holds a few counts of this clone. V and J are TRBV20-1 and TRBJ2-7; no clear D. The CDR3 contains 11 residues. Trimming pared 3 bases from V and 2 bases from J, leaving 5 bases between. CDR1 and CDR2 from the germline V gene are DFQATT and SNEGSKA (reference sequence). CDR3 sequence (DNA): TGCAGTGCTAGTACCACCTACGAGCAGTACTTC. Protein product: CSASTTYEQYF.

The chain is built from TRBV5-8 and TRBJ2-1, with 8 bases fitting TRBD2. The germline V gene encodes CDR1 SGHTS and CDR2 YDEGEE. The CDR3 extends over 15 amino acids. V shed 0 bases and J 3 bases; nucleotides not matched to a gene: 2. CDR3 amino acids: CASSLGSGNYNEQFF. CDR3 bases: TGTGCCAGCAGCTTGGGTAGCGGGAACTACAATGAGCAGTTCTTC.

This chain links TRBV19 with TRBJ2-6; the D is unclear. Germline CDR1 reads LNHDA; CDR2 reads SQIVND (reference sequence). V gave up 7 bases and J gave up 0 bases, with 16 bases separating them. The CDR3 is 17 residues long. The CDR3 protein is CASTYRPLPSGANVLTF. The DNA of the CDR3 is TGTGCCAGTACGTATAGGCCTCTGCCCTCTGGGGCCAACGTCCTGACTTTC.

V gene TRBV12-3 or TRBV12-4 combines with J gene TRBJ1-4; D is uncertain. This CDR3 is 12 amino acids long. The V end lost 8 bases, the J end lost 3 bases, and 7 bases lay between the germline ends. CDR3 sequence (DNA): TGTGCCAGCCGGAGGGCTAATGAAAAACTGTTTTTT. Protein sequence: CASRRANEKLFF.

V usage is TRBV30 and J usage is TRBJ2-5, with D maybe TRBD1 (6 bases). The germline V gene has CDR1 GTSNPN and CDR2 SVGIG (reference sequence). CDR3 length: 14 amino acids. The germline V and J ends were trimmed by 1 base and 1 base, with 10 bases remaining between them. The CDR3 coding sequence is TGTGCCTGGAGTGCGGACAGAAGCCAAGAGACCCAGTACTTC. Its protein product is CAWSADRSQETQYF. The full variable domain, with the rest looked up from reference TRBV30 and TRBJ2-5, is SQTIHQWPATLVQPVGSPLSLECTVEGTSNPNLYWYRQAAGRGLQLLFYSVGIGQISSEVPQNLSASRPQDRQFILSSKKLLLSDSGFYLCAWSADRSQETQYFGPGTRLLVL.

This chain connects TRBV7-3 to TRBJ2-7; 7 bases fit TRBD2. The CDR3 has 11 residues. The J segment lost 6 bases and the V segment lost 8 bases, leaving 4 bases of the junction unmatched. CDR1 SGHTA and CDR2 FQGTGA come from the germline V gene. In DNA form, the CDR3 reads TGTGCCAGCCTCCGGGGGGTCGAGCAGTACTTC. Translation gives CASLRGVEQYF.

The CDR3 bases are TGCGCCAGCGGAGACAGAGGACAGGGGTCAGATACGCAGTATTTT. Its protein is CASGDRGQGSDTQYF. The gene calls are TRBV5-1 and TRBJ2-3; the match to TRBD1 covers 9 bases. The CDR3 runs 15 residues. V shed 7 bases and J 4 bases; nucleotides not matched to a gene: 10. Germline CDR1 reads SGHRS; CDR2 reads YFSETQ.

This clone was found a few times. The J gene is TRBJ2-5, the V gene TRBV4-1; perhaps TRBD1 as D (6 bases). V was shortened by 0 bases and J by 5 bases, with 13 bases between the two germline ends. The CDR3 runs 15 residues. The germline gives CDR1 MGHRA, CDR2 YSYEKL. This CDR3 reads CASSQDGGGLETQYF. The DNA for the CDR3 is TGCGCCAGCAGCCAAGATGGGGGCGGGCTGGAGACCCAGTACTTC.

The CDR3 DNA reads TGTGCCAGAAGCGTCGATACTGCAACTAATGAAAAACTGTTTTTT. Translated: CARSVDTATNEKLFF. The gene calls are TRBV5-3 and TRBJ1-4; D remains unclear. TRBV5-3 is reported as an ORF; its role is uncertain. V lost 4 bases and J lost 0, with 10 bases in between. The CDR3 runs to 15 residues.

The gene calls are TRBV7-9 and TRBJ2-7; 10 nucleotides match TRBD1. Germline V gene data show CDR1 as SEHNR and CDR2 as FQNEAQ (reference sequence). This CDR3 spans 14 amino acids. The V and J ends lost 11 bases and 5 bases, in that order; junction bases with no gene match: 12. The chain's CDR3 is CAEEGRQGANEQYF. The CDR3 region has the DNA TGTGCCGAAGAGGGTAGACAGGGGGCAAACGAGCAGTACTTC.

The V gene is TRBV30, the J gene TRBJ2-6; D gene ambiguous. V lost 4 bases to trimming and J lost 0 bases, with 13 bases between them. CDR1 and CDR2 (germline): GTSNPN, SVGIG (reference sequence). The CDR3 sequence is 16 residues long. Here the CDR3 reads CAWITDRFSGANVLTF. In DNA form, the CDR3 reads TGTGCCTGGATAACAGATAGGTTCTCTGGGGCCAACGTCCTGACTTTC.

The chain employs TRBV10-3 and TRBJ1-3; tentatively, D is TRBD1 (6 bases). The V and J ends lost 10 bases and 3 bases respectively, with 10 bases between them. Per germline, CDR1 ENHRY and CDR2 SYGVKD. The CDR3 sequence is 12 residues long. The CDR3 region has the DNA TGTGCCACTCGAGGGGGTGGAAACACCATATATTTT. Its translation: CATRGGGNTIYF.

The gene calls are TRBV7-2 and TRBJ1-4; D remains unclear. The germline gives CDR1 SGHTA, CDR2 FQGNSA. The CDR3 is 15 amino acids. Trimming shortened V by 4 bases and J by 0 bases, and 9 bases separated the two germline ends. The CDR3 sequence: CASSYGRPTNEKLFF. The CDR3 DNA follows: TGTGCCAGCAGCTATGGACGCCCAACTAATGAAAAACTGTTTTTT. Filled out from reference TRBV7-2 and TRBJ1-4, the complete variable domain reads GAGVSQSPSNKVTEKGKDVELRCDPISGHTALYWYRQSLGQGLEFLIYFQGNSAPDKSGLPSDRFSAERTGGSVSTLTIQRTQQEDSAVYLCASSYGRPTNEKLFFGSGTQLSVL.

The CDR3 coding sequence is TGTGCCAGCAGTGGGTTTTTGCCAGCGAACACCGGGGAGCTGTTTTTT. Translating gives CASSGFLPANTGELFF. The chain carries TRBV25-1 and TRBJ2-2, with no clear D. The CDR3 contains 16 residues. From germline, CDR1 is MGHDK and CDR2 SYGVNS. Trimming shortened V by 4 bases and J by 0 bases, and 12 bases separated the two germline ends.

The gene calls are TRBV11-2 and TRBJ1-2; possible D gene TRBD1, 6 bases. Germline V gene sequence: CDR1 SGHAT, CDR2 FQNNGV. Trimming removed 3 bases from V and 4 bases from J, with 12 bases in between. The length of the CDR3 is 14 residues. CDR3 DNA: TGTGCCAGCAGCTTGTCGGGGGGCAGCTATGGCTACACCTTC. This gives the protein CASSLSGGSYGYTF.

The chain uses TRBV19 and TRBJ2-1, with TRBD2 matching 11 bases. Germline loops: CDR1 LNHDA, CDR2 SQIVND (reference sequence). J gave up 0 bases and V 5 bases, and 9 bases lay outside the gene matches. This CDR3 has 18 amino acids. The CDR3 coding sequence is TGTGCCAGTAGTTCAGAACTAGCGGGAGCCGACTCCTACAATGAGCAGTTCTTC. It specifies CASSSELAGADSYNEQFF. The full variable domain, its missing parts supplied by reference TRBV19 and TRBJ2-1, is DGGITQSPKYLFRKEGQNVTLSCEQNLNHDAMYWYRQDPGQGLRLIYYSQIVNDFQKGDIAEGYSVSREKKESFPLTVTSAQKNPTAFYLCASSSELAGADSYNEQFFGPGTRLTVL.

A remark on this clone: Germline and junction disagree at one end, which may indicate a read error. The chain recombines TRBV19 with TRBJ2-6; possible D gene TRBD2, 6 bases. From germline, CDR1 is LNHDA and CDR2 SQIVND (reference sequence). This CDR3 has 19 residues. CDR3 sequence reads: CANSTAALYGGSGANVLTF. The DNA for the CDR3 is TGTGCCAATAGTACCGCGGCCTTGTACGGGGGCTCTGGGGCCAACGTCCTGACTTTC.

This clone has a handful of counts. CDR3 DNA: TGTGCCAGCAGTGTTGTGGAAGCTTTCTTT. Translating it yields CASSVVEAFF. The chain is built from TRBV2 and TRBJ1-1; D gene unclear. Trimming cost V 4 bases and J 8 bases, with 5 bases left between them. Germline V gene lookup returns CDR1 SNHLY and CDR2 FYNNEI. The CDR3 spans 10 residues.

This clone has a single count. The V gene is TRBV19, the J gene TRBJ1-5; D is undetermined. Germline V gene data show CDR1 as LNHDA and CDR2 as SQIVND (reference sequence). The CDR3 runs 16 residues. The V end was cut by 1 base, the J end by 7 bases, with 17 bases between. In DNA form, the CDR3 reads TGTGCCAGTAGTATAGCCCTCGTTCGAGCGGAACAGCCCCAGCATTTT. Translation gives CASSIALVRAEQPQHF.

The chain carries TRBV5-6 and TRBJ2-3; TRBD2 aligns across 8 bases. Germline lookup yields CDR1 SGHDT and CDR2 YYEEEE. Trimming removed 1 base from V and 5 bases from J; junction bases left unmatched: 6. The CDR3 runs 15 residues. CDR3 region: CASSLNAGGIDTQYF. CDR3 DNA: TGTGCCAGCAGCTTGAATGCGGGAGGTATAGATACGCAGTATTTT.

This clone was recorded only once. This chain connects TRBV18 to TRBJ1-2; no firm D call. In germline, CDR1 is KGHSH, CDR2 LQKENI. V was shortened by 1 base and J by 6 bases, with 9 bases between the two germline ends. The CDR3 length is 13 residues. The CDR3 loop is CASSPRGGDGYTF. The CDR3, as DNA: TGTGCCAGCTCACCACGGGGAGGAGATGGCTACACCTTC.

This chain links TRBV6-5 with TRBJ2-5; D is unclear. The V end lost 2 bases, the J end lost 4 bases, and 11 bases lay between the germline ends. The length of the CDR3 is 14 residues. CDR1 is MNHEY, CDR2 SVGAGI, per germline. The CDR3 DNA reads as TGTGCCAGCAGTTACGGCGTCGGCGGAGAGACCCAGTACTTC. Amino acids: CASSYGVGGETQYF.